A single sample gave rise to the 5 T cell receptor beta chains below, sequenced in a study of T cells in Graves' hyperthyroidism and ophthalmopathy. Using RNA transcripts as the source, TCR beta CDR3 regions were amplified. TCR CDR3 underwent first-round RT-PCR with the HTBI primer set. TCRdb processed the multiplex PCR reads anew with MiXCR; each CDR3 protein has one entry. The data hold hundreds of thousands of distinct CDR3 sequences, with less than 15% observed a single time. Sequenced input: blood. These receptors all stem from a woman aged 40 to 50 with Graves' hyperthyroidism.

V and J are TRBV7-9 and TRBJ1-5, with 10 positions matching TRBD1. Trimming at V came to 5 bases and at J to 5 bases, leaving 12 bases not matched to a gene. The CDR3 has 17 amino acids. Germline CDR1 and CDR2: SEHNR and FQNEAQ (reference sequence). The CDR3 is CASSPSLGTGEHQPQHF. For the CDR3, the DNA is TGTGCCAGCAGCCCTTCCTTAGGGACAGGGGAACATCAGCCCCAGCATTTT.

This clonotype was seen more than once but under ten times. V gene TRBV4-1 combines with J gene TRBJ2-1, with 11 bases aligning to TRBD2. This CDR3 region has 16 residues. J lost 7 bases, V lost 3 bases, and 8 bases had no gene match. CDR1 and CDR2 from the germline V gene are MGHRA and YSYEKL. CDR3 amino acids: CASSHIVTSGINEQFF. The CDR3 DNA is TGCGCCAGCAGCCATATAGTGACTAGCGGGATAAATGAGCAGTTCTTC.

The table lists this clonotype with many counts. This sequence joins TRBV2 and TRBJ2-1; 7 bases fit TRBD2. Per germline, CDR1 SNHLY and CDR2 FYNNEI. The V and J ends lost 0 bases and 5 bases, in that order; junction bases with no gene match: 10. This CDR3 contains 17 residues. Written as DNA, the CDR3 is TGTGCCAGCAGTGAAGCGCTTCTAGCGGCGTCACACAATGAGCAGTTCTTC. It specifies CASSEALLAASHNEQFF. The full variable domain, in which reference TRBV2 and TRBJ2-1 provide the parts outside the CDR3, is EPEVTQTPSHQVTQMGQEVILRCVPISNHLYFYWYRQILGQKVEFLVSFYNNEISEKSEIFDDQFSVERPDGSNFTLKIRSTKLEDSAMYFCASSEALLAASHNEQFFGPGTRLTVL.

This clonotype was seen ten or more times. The chain has TRBV28 and TRBJ1-5; D gene ambiguous. Trimming stripped 7 bases from V and 6 bases from J, with 16 bases between. The CDR3 is 14 amino acids. The germline CDR1 and CDR2 sequences are MDHEN and SYDVKM. The CDR3, as DNA: TGTGCCAGCATCAACCAAGGAACTCGTCAGCCCCAGCATTTT. It yields the protein CASINQGTRQPQHF.

The chain is built from TRBV9 and TRBJ1-2; D might be TRBD1 (5 bases). V dropped 2 bases and J dropped 0 bases, with 11 bases sitting between them. Germline V CDR1 and CDR2: SGDLS, YYNGEE. The CDR3 spans 15 residues. The CDR3 reads CASSVGTKANYGYTF. CDR3 nucleotides: TGTGCCAGCAGCGTGGGGACTAAAGCTAACTATGGCTACACCTTC. Together with reference TRBV9 and TRBJ1-2, the CDR3 gives the full variable domain: DSGVTQTPKHLITATGQRVTLRCSPRSGDLSVYWYQQSLDQGLQFLIQYYNGEERAKGNILERFSAQQFPDLHSELNLSSLELGDSALYFCASSVGTKANYGYTFGSGTRLTVV.